Described below is a single TCR beta chain sequence and its context. Its antigen is undetermined. The CDR3 consists of 15 residues. The J segment lost 7 bases and the V segment lost 0 bases, leaving 7 bases of the junction unmatched. The germline gives CDR1 LGHDT, CDR2 YNNKEL (reference sequence). The data belong to a study of CD8 T cells in Susac syndrome. Study at large: Clinical remission applied to roughly 8 sequenced Susac syndrome patients, and five or six had active disease.

Overall study findings and caveats: The peak of CD8+ clonal expansion in Susac was seen in TEMRA cells and active patients. Regarding the TCR sequencing and HLA analysis, the study admitted that a relatively small number of individuals were involved.

With random hexamers, roughly 0.45 to 1 ug RNA was reverse transcribed. TCRdb reanalysed the immunoSEQ multiplex PCR reads using MiXCR and keeps one entry per CDR3 protein. The top ten clones hold roughly 0.5% of a sample with under 95,000 distinct CDR3 sequences, 95% of them seen once. The TCR was taken from a human donor with Susac syndrome. The sequenced material came from CD8+ T cells from PBMCs. This chain links TRBV3-1 with TRBJ2-7; 9 nucleotides match TRBD2. The CDR3 sequence is CASSQEGTSPPEQYF. CDR3 bases: TGTGCCAGCAGCCAAGAGGGGACTAGCCCACCTGAGCAGTACTTC.